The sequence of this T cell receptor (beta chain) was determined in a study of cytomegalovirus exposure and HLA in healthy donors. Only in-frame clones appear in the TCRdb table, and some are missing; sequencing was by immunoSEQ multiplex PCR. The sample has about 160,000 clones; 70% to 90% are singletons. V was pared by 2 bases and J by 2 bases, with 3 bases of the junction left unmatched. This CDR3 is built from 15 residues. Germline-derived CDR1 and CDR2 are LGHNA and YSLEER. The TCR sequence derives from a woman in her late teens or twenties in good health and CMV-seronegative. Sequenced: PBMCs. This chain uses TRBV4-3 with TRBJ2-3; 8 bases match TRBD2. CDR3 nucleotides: TGCGCCAGCAGCCAAATAGCGGGGAACACAGATACGCAGTATTTT. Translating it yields CASSQIAGNTDTQYF.